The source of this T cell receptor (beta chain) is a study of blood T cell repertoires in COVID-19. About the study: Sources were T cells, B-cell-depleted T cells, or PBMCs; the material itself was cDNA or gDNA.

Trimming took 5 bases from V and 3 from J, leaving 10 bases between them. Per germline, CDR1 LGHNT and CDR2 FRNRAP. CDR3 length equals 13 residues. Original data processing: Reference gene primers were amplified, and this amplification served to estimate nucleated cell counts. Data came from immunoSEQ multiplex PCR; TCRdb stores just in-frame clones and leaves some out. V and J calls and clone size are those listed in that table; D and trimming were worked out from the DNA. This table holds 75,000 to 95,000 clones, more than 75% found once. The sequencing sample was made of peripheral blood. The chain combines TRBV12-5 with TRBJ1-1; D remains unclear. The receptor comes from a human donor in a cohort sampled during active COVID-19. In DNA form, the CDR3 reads TGTGCTAGTGGTCCCAACTTAGACACTGAAGCTTTCTTT. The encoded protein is CASGPNLDTEAFF.